This T cell receptor beta chain emerged from a study of blood T cell repertoires in COVID-19 (dated by TCRdb to between 2020 and 2021). For the wider study: The collaborator samples originated in the United States, Italy and Spain and spanned the acute and convalescent phases of COVID-19. The samples were drawn from the first 160 participants of the ongoing ImmuneRACE study and from over 950 subjects provided by 6 global collaborators. Sample metadata almost always included a de-identified subject ID, COVID-19 status, age in years and sex. The material from the prospective study consisted of cDNA or gDNA derived from T cells, B-cell-depleted T cells, or PBMCs. The repertoires were released in a freely available public database intended as a resource for research on the immune response to SARS-CoV-2. HLA class I and class II types, where available, came from metadata supplied by the sample provider rather than from assay-based typing. The dataset comprised deeply sampled blood TCRbeta repertoires from subjects exposed to, actively infected with, or recovered from COVID-19.

V loses 5 bases of germline sequence and J loses 9 bases, and the interval between the two ends is 17 bases. The germline V gene gives CDR1 as SGHTA and CDR2 as FQGNSA. CDR3 length: 15 amino acids, cysteine to phenylalanine. Only the CDR3 region is kept as DNA, spanning 45 bases read in frame from base 1. Study-wide conclusions, independent of this receptor: The amount of clinical and demographic metadata varied by source and participant and was provided uncurated.

To note about this clone: Its recognized antigen is unknown. Base-call qualities are not available, and no considerably larger clone is one nucleotide away.

Participants in the prospective study were aged 18 to 89 years, lived in about two dozen United States geographic areas, and enrolled through a virtual design. In the prospective study, cohorts were assigned on the basis of participant-reported clinical history obtained from a screening survey and a study questionnaire. Each participant in the prospective study had whole blood, serum and a nasopharyngeal or oropharyngeal swab collected by mobile phlebotomists. Additional blood draws and questionnaires over an approximately two-month period could optionally be provided by prospective study participants. Prospective study blood samples were shipped either frozen or at room temperature before DNA extraction. The immunoSEQ Assay, a bias-controlled multiplex PCR, was used to amplify TCRbeta CDR3 regions from genomic DNA. The paper's data handling went like this. Within the assay, amplification of reference gene primers was used to estimate how many nucleated cells each sample contained. To quantify the absolute abundance of each unique TCRbeta CDR3 rearrangement, sequence reads were collapsed and filtered. Productive Simpson clonality was computed per sample as the square root of Simpson's diversity index over productive rearrangements. TCRdb holds this immuneACCESS table with in-frame rearrangements only. Some clones are missing; in checked studies, unresolved V genes explain under half, and the rest has no known cause. Clone size and V and J calls were adopted from that table, with D and trimming inferred from the DNA. This sample has about 480,000 clones in its table, and about 85% of those were observed once. Together, the top ten hold about 2.1% of the sample.

The sequenced sample was PBMCs or T cells enriched from blood (not recorded which). This sequence uses TRBV7-2 and TRBJ1-6, and the D gene may be TRBD1, 6 bases matching. The sequence came from a woman younger than 35 with acute COVID-19. CDR3 sequence: CASSPQGTIASPLHF. The DNA sequence is as follows: TGTGCCAGCAGCCCCCAGGGGACTATAGCTTCACCCCTCCACTTT.